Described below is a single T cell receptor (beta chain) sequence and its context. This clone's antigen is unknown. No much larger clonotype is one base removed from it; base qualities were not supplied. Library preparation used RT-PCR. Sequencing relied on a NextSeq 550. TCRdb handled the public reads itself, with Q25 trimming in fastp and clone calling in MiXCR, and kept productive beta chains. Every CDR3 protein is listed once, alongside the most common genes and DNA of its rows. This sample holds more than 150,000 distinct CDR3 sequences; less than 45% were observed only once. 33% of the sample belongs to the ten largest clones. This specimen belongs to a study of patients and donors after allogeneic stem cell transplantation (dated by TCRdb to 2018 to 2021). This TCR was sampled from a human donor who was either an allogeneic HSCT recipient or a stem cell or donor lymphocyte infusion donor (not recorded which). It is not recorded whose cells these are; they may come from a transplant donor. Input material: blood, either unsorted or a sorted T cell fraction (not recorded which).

The CDR3 protein: CASSQPGPGGLFF. The bases are TGCGCCAGCAGCCAACCGGGACCTGGAGGACTGTTTTTT. Recombination joined TRBV4-3 with TRBJ1-4; a weak D assignment points to TRBD1 (5 bases agree). From the cysteine through the phenylalanine, the CDR3 covers 13 amino acids. Of all the DNA, just the CDR3 is kept, 39 bases in frame from base 1. The germline V gene supplies CDR1 LGHNA and CDR2 YSLEER. V is shortened by 2 bases, J by 13 bases, and the region joining them spans 14 bases.